These 9 T cell receptor beta chains originate from one sample sequenced in a study of cytomegalovirus exposure and HLA in healthy donors (dated by TCRdb to between 2016 and 2019). Receptor libraries were prepared by the immunoSEQ multiplex PCR assay. For the multiplex PCR, a mixture combining 60 forward primers for TCR Vbeta segments and 13 reverse primers for TCR Jbeta segments was used. The source is immuneACCESS, and TCRdb retained only in-frame sequences with V and J called. Part of the clones is not carried over; for the studies checked, unresolved V genes explain less than half of this, and the remainder is unexplained. The sample's own table lists approximately 40,000 clones. The ten top clones hold approximately 1.8% of the sample. Sample: PBMCs. All receptors come from a woman aged 25 to 39 in good health and CMV-seronegative.

V gene TRBV2 combines with J gene TRBJ2-5, with a weak D call TRBD1 (6 bases). This CDR3 region has 12 residues. Trimming shortened V by 7 bases and J by 2 bases, and 8 bases separated the two germline ends. Germline CDR1 reads SNHLY; CDR2 reads FYNNEI. CDR3 residues: CASKGQQETQYF. For the CDR3, the DNA is TGTGCCAGCAAAGGACAGCAAGAGACCCAGTACTTC.

V is TRBV7-9 and J is TRBJ1-5, with a tentative D call TRBD1 (5 bases). Germline values: CDR1 SEHNR, CDR2 FQNEAQ (reference sequence). The CDR3 is 13 amino acids. Deletions cut 1 base from V and 7 bases from J, with 8 bases between. The DNA for the CDR3 is TGTGCCAGCAGCTTAGGGGGGGACCAGCCCCAGCATTTT. Its protein is CASSLGGDQPQHF.

This rearrangement joins TRBV28 to TRBJ1-2; 11 nucleotides align to TRBD1. The CDR3 loop spans 13 amino acids. Trimming at V came to 6 bases and at J to 5 bases, leaving 2 bases not matched to a gene. Germline CDR1 MDHEN, CDR2 SYDVKM. CDR3 coding DNA: TGTGCCAGCAGCGGACAGGGGGCATATGGCTACACCTTC. Translation: CASSGQGAYGYTF.

The chain recombines TRBV28 with TRBJ2-3; possibly TRBD1 for D (6 bases). V lost 6 bases and J 3 bases, leaving 13 bases between the germline ends. The CDR3 is made up of 14 amino acids. Germline values: CDR1 MDHEN, CDR2 SYDVKM. CDR3 residues: CASRQLDSTDTQYF. In DNA form, the CDR3 reads TGTGCCAGCAGGCAACTGGACAGTACAGATACGCAGTATTTT.

The chain's CDR3 is CASSYGTGVTDTQYF. DNA of the CDR3: TGTGCCAGCAGTTACGGGACAGGGGTTACAGATACGCAGTATTTT. The genes are TRBV6-5 and TRBJ2-3; 10 nucleotides match TRBD1. This CDR3 is built from 15 residues. Germline CDR1 and CDR2: MNHEY and SVGAGI. The junction had 2 bases not matched to a gene; V was cut back by 2 bases and J by 3 bases.

V is TRBV10-3 and J is TRBJ1-2, with D possibly matching TRBD1 (6 bases). Germline V CDR1 and CDR2: ENHRY, SYGVKD. The CDR3 totals 13 residues. Trimming removed 4 bases from V and 8 bases from J, with 14 bases in between. The CDR3: CAISVSGAGGYTF. Here the CDR3 DNA reads TGTGCCATCAGTGTATCAGGGGCAGGGGGCTACACCTTC.

This sequence joins TRBV4-3 and TRBJ1-2; unclear D gene. Germline-derived CDR1 and CDR2 are LGHNA and YSLEER. V shed 2 bases and J shed 3 bases, with 28 bases lying between them. The CDR3 has 20 amino acids. The CDR3 nucleotides are TGCGCCAGCAGCCAAATTGAAAACCCCAACGATATAACTCCCTACTATGGCTACACCTTC. Its translation: CASSQIENPNDITPYYGYTF.

The chain employs TRBV6-1 and TRBJ2-7, with 7 bases that match TRBD1. Germline loops: CDR1 MNHNS, CDR2 SASEGT. The length of the CDR3 is 14 residues. V dropped 7 bases and J dropped 2; count of bases not matched to a gene: 8. CDR3 DNA sequence: TGTGCCAGCACCCTGACAGGGAGCGCCTACGAGCAGTACTTC. This encodes CASTLTGSAYEQYF.

The V gene is TRBV29-1, the J gene TRBJ2-7; tentatively, D is TRBD2 (5 bases). Germline V lookup: CDR1 SQVTM, CDR2 ANQGSEA. CDR3 length equals 13 residues. The V and J ends lost 7 bases and 0 bases respectively, with 13 bases between them. Here the CDR3 reads CSARMGSSYEQYF. The CDR3 region has the DNA TGCAGCGCTCGGATGGGGAGCTCCTACGAGCAGTACTTC.